Below, one TCR beta chain is given with its context. These data come from a study of blood T cell repertoires in COVID-19. In the study overall: PBMCs, B-cell-depleted T cells, or T cells provided the cDNA or gDNA that made up the material.

V was clipped by 4 bases and J by 0 bases, with 14 bases between them. The CDR3 is 16 residues long. Germline CDR1 reads SGDLS; CDR2 reads YYNGEE. The protocol was immunoSEQ multiplex PCR, while the TCRdb copy is restricted to in-frame clones and leaves out a portion. The sample lists 150,000 to 200,000 clones; roughly 90% were seen once. Sequenced input: peripheral blood. The TCR comes from a man in his forties or fifties with acute or convalescent COVID-19. The chain combines TRBV9 with TRBJ1-3, with a possible D match to TRBD1 (5 bases). CDR3 amino acids: CASSTRQSHSGNTIYF. DNA for the CDR3: TGTGCCAGCAGCACCCGACAGAGCCACTCTGGAAACACCATATATTTT. The full variable domain, rest sourced from reference TRBV9 and TRBJ1-3, is DSGVTQTPKHLITATGQRVTLRCSPRSGDLSVYWYQQSLDQGLQFLIQYYNGEERAKGNILERFSAQQFPDLHSELNLSSLELGDSALYFCASSTRQSHSGNTIYFGEGSWLTVV.